This TCR beta chain was captured in a study of cytomegalovirus exposure and HLA in healthy donors. Overall study findings and caveats: The tendency of first-cohort TCR clusters to co-occur in the 120 or so validation repertoires was identified by a subsequent analysis. About 180 TCR beta chains were listed as cytomegalovirus-associated.

After removal of 6 bases from V and 2 bases from J, the junction contained 3 bases not matched to a gene. CDR1 SQVTM and CDR2 ANQGSEA come from the germline V gene. This CDR3 region has 14 residues. Note on this clone: Its antigen is as yet unknown.

TCRdb's table, derived via immunoSEQ multiplex PCR, lists solely in-frame clones and lacks some. This table holds about 160,000 clones, around 92% found once. V is TRBV29-1 and J is TRBJ1-5; 11 nucleotides match TRBD1. The TCR was taken from a man aged 18 to 30 in good health and CMV-seropositive. Sequencing was carried out using PBMCs. The CDR3 DNA reads as TGCAGCGTGGGACAGGGGGGAGGCAATCAGCCCCAGCATTTT. It codes for CSVGQGGGNQPQHF.